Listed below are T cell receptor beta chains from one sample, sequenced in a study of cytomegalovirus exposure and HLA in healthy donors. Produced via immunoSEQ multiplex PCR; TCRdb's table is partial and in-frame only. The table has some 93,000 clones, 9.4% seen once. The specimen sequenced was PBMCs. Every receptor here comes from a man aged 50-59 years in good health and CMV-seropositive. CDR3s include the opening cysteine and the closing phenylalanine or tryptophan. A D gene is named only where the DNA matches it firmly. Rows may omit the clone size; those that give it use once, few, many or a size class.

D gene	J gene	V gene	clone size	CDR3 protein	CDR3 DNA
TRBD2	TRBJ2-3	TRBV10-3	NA	CAISGGLAGTDTQYF	TGTGCCATCAGTGGAGGACTAGCGGGGACAGATACGCAGTATTTT
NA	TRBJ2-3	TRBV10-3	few	CAISDVGLQSPDTQYF	TGTGCCATCAGTGATGTCGGACTACAATCACCAGATACGCAGTATTTT
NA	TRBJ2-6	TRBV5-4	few	CASNGDGGLPNSGANVLTF	TGTGCCAGCAACGGGGATGGGGGGTTACCAAACTCTGGGGCCAACGTCCTGACTTTC
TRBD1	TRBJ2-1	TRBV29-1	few	CSVKTQGARNEQFF	TGCAGCGTTAAGACGCAGGGGGCGCGGAATGAGCAGTTCTTC
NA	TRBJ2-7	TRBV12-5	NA	CASALTGTYEQYF	TGTGCTAGTGCTTTGACAGGAACCTACGAGCAGTACTTC
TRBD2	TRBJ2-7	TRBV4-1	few	CASSHLTSGRYEQYF	TGCGCCAGCAGCCACCTGACTAGCGGGAGATACGAGCAGTACTTC
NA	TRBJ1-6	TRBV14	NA	CASSPLPQAPRGSPLHF	TGTGCCAGCAGCCCGCTCCCGCAGGCCCCCCGGGGTTCACCCCTCCACTTT
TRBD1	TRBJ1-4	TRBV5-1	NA	CASSFEGQGNEKLFF	TGCGCCAGCAGCTTTGAGGGACAGGGAAATGAAAAACTGTTTTTT
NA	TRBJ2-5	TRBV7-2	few	CASSQGIQETQYF	TGTGCCAGCAGCCAGGGGATCCAAGAGACCCAGTACTTC
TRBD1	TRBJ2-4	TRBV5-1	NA	CASSVDRAKNIQYF	TGCGCCAGCAGCGTGGACAGGGCCAAAAACATTCAGTACTTC
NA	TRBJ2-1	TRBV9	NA	CASSVIGSRDNEQFF	TGTGCCAGCAGCGTAATAGGTAGCCGAGACAATGAGCAGTTCTTC
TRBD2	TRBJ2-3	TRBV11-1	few	CASSPWGAGSSTDTQYF	TGTGCCAGCAGCCCCTGGGGAGCGGGGTCTAGCACAGATACGCAGTATTTT
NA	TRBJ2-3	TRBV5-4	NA	CASGTLAFSTDTQYF	TGTGCCAGCGGAACTCTAGCGTTTAGCACAGATACGCAGTATTTT
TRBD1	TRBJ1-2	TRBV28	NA	CASSTTGVYGYTF	TGTGCCAGCAGTACAACAGGGGTCTATGGCTACACCTTC
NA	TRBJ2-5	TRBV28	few	CASSWGDETQYF	TGTGCCAGCAGCTGGGGAGACGAGACCCAGTACTTC
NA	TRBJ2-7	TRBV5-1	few	CASSLTTSAPYEQYF	TGCGCCAGCAGCTTGACCACCAGCGCTCCCTACGAGCAGTACTTC
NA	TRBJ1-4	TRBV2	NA	CASTLLGRRVDNEKLFF	TGTGCCAGCACATTGTTGGGCAGGAGGGTAGATAATGAAAAACTGTTTTTT